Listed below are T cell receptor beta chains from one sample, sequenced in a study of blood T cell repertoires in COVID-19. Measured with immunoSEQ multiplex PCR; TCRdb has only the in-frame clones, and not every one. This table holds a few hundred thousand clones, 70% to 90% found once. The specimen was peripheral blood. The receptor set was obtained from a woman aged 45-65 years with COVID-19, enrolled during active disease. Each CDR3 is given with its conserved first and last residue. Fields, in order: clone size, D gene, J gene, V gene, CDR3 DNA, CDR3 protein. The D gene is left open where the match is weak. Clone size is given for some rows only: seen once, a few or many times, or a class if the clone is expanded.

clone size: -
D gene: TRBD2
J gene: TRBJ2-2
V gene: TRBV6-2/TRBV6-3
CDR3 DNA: TGTGCCAGCAGTTACCCTACTAGCGGACCCGGGGAGCTGTTTTTT
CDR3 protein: CASSYPTSGPGELFF

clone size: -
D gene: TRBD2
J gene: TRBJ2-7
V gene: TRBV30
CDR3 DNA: TGTGCCTGGAGACTAAAAGCGGGAGGGCCCTACGAGCAGTACTTC
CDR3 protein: CAWRLKAGGPYEQYF

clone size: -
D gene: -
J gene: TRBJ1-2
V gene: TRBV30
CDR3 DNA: TGTGCCTGGCAGGCCGGCAGCCGTAACTATGGCTACACCTTC
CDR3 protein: CAWQAGSRNYGYTF

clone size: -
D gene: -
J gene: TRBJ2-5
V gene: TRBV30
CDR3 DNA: TGTGCCTGGAGTGTCCTGGGCACCGCGGGAGAGACCCAGTACTTC
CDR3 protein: CAWSVLGTAGETQYF

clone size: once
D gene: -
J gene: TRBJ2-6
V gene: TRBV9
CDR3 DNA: TGTGCCAGCAGCGTAAGCGGTGGACCCTCTGGGGCCAACGTCCTGACTTTC
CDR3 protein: CASSVSGGPSGANVLTF

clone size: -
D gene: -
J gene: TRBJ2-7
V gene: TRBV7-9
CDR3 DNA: TGTGCCAGCAGCTTAGCAGTACAGACCTACGAGCAGTACTTC
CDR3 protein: CASSLAVQTYEQYF

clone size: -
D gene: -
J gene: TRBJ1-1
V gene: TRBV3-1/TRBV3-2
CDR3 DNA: TGTGCCAGCAGCCAATTCGGGGGGGCGAACACTGAAGCTTTCTTT
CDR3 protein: CASSQFGGANTEAFF

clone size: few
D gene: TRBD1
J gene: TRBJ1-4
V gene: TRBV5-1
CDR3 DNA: TGCGCCAGCCGCACAGGGGCCACAACTAATGAAAAACTGTTTTTT
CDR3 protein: CASRTGATTNEKLFF

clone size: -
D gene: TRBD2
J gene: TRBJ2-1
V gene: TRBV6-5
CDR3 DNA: TGTGCCAGCACAAGGGCGGGAGTAGGTAGTAGTGAGCAGTTCTTC
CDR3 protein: CASTRAGVGSSEQFF

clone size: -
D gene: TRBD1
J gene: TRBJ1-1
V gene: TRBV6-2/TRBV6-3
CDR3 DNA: TGTGCCAGCAGTGACAGGGAGAACACTGAAGCTTTCTTT
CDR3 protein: CASSDRENTEAFF

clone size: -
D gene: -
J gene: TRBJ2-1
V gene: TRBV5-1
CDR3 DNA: TGCGCCAGCACCGCGCCCACGCAATACAATGAGCAGTTCTTC
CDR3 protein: CASTAPTQYNEQFF

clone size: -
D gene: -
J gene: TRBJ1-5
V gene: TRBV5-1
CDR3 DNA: TGCGCCAGCAGCCCAGGGACAATTAGCAATCAGCCCCAGCATTTT
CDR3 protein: CASSPGTISNQPQHF

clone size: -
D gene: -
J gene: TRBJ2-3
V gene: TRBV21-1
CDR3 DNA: TGTGCCAGCAGCTTACCCGGGACAGGGGCCCCAGATACGCAGTATTTT
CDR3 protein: CASSLPGTGAPDTQYF

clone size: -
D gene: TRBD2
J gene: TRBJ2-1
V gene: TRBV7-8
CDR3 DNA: TGTGCCAGCAGCGACACTAGCGGGAGGGCCAAAGGTGAGCAGTTCTTC
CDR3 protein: CASSDTSGRAKGEQFF

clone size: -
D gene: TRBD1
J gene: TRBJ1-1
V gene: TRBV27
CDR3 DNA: TGTGCCAGCAGTTCGAGGTCGACAGGGGTGTTTTACACTGAAGCTTTCTTT
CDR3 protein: CASSSRSTGVFYTEAFF

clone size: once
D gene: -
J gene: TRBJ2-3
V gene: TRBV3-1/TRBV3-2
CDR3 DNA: TGTGCCAGCAGCCCCGGGACTCAACCCGACACAGATACGCAGTATTTT
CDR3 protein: CASSPGTQPDTDTQYF

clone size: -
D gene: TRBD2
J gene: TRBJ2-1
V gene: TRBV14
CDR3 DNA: TGTGCCAGCAGCCTAATGACTAGCGTCAGCTCCTACAATGAGCAGTTCTTC
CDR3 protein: CASSLMTSVSSYNEQFF

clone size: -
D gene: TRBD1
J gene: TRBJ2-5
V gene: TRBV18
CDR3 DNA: TGTGCCAGCTCACAGGGACAGAAAGAGACCCAGTACTTC
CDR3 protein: CASSQGQKETQYF

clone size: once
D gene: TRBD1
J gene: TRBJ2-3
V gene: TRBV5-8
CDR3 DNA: TGTGCCAGCAGCTCGGACAGGGGGCCTAGCGTCACAGATACGCAGTATTTT
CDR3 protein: CASSSDRGPSVTDTQYF

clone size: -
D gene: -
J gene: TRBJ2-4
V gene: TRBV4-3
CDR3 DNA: TGCGCCAGCAGCCAAGAGGTAGCCTCGAGGGCCAAAAACATTCAGTACTTC
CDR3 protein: CASSQEVASRAKNIQYF

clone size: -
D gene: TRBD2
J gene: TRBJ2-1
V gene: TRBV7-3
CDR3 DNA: TGTGCCAGCAGCTTAACCTCCGGGACTAGCGGGAGCTCCTACAATGAGCAGTTCTTC
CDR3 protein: CASSLTSGTSGSSYNEQFF

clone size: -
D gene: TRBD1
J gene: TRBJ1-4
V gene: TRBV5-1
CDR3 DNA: TGCGCCAGCGGGCGGACAGGGCCTAATGAAAAACTGTTTTTT
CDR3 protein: CASGRTGPNEKLFF

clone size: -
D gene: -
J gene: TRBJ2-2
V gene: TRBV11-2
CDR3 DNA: TGTGCCAGCAGCTTACAGGCCGCCGGGGAGCTGTTTTTT
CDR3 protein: CASSLQAAGELFF

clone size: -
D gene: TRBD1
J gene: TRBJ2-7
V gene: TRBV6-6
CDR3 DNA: TGTGCCAGCAGTCCGGGACAGGGATCCTACGAGCAGTACTTC
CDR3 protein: CASSPGQGSYEQYF

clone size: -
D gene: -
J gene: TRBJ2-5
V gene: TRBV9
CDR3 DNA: TGTGCCAGCAGAGTCGACCGACTGAATCGGACCCAGTACTTC
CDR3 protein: CASRVDRLNRTQYF

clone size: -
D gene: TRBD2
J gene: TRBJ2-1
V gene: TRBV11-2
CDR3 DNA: TGTGCCAGCAGCTCGCAGGATACTAGCGGTTACAATGAGCAGTTCTTC
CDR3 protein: CASSSQDTSGYNEQFF

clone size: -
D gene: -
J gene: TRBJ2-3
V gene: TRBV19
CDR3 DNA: TGTGCCAGTAGGAGAGGGCCTAGCACAGATACGCAGTATTTT
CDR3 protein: CASRRGPSTDTQYF

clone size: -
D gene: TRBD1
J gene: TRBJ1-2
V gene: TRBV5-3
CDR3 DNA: TGTGCCAGAACCATCGAGAGGGACAGGAGGGGCTACACCTTC
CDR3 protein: CARTIERDRRGYTF

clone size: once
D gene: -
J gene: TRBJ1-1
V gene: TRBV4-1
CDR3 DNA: TGCGCCAGCAGCCAGACAGCAATCACTGAAGCTTTCTTT
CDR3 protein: CASSQTAITEAFF

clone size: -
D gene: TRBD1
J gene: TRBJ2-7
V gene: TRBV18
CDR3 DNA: TGTGCCAGCTCACTGACAGGGCGGTTCGACGAGCAGTACTTC
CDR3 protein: CASSLTGRFDEQYF

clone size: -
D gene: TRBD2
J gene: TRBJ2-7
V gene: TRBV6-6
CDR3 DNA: TGTGCCAGCAGCTTGACTAGCGGGAGTTTCAGCGAGCAGTACTTC
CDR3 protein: CASSLTSGSFSEQYF

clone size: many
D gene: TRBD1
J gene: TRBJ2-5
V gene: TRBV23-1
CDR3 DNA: TGCGCCAGCAGTCAATCCTTTCGGGACAGGGGGCATTGTGTGGAGACCCAGTACTTC
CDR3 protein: CASSQSFRDRGHCVETQYF

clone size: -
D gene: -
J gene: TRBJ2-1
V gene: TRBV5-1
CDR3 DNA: TGCGCCAGCACCCGGGAATCAACCCCAGCCAACAATGAGCAGTTCTTC
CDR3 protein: CASTRESTPANNEQFF